This T cell receptor beta chain was documented in a study of T cells in tumors after PD-1 blockade. Findings and caveats of the study: Some novel exhausted tumor clones appeared in pre-treatment blood, suggesting peripheral recruitment.

Assay used: immunoSEQ multiplex PCR; TCRdb lists only in-frame clones, some missing. The sample carries roughly 50,000 clones, roughly 80% recorded once. Turning to this clone: Its antigen is undetermined.

V dropped 3 bases and J dropped 2; count of bases not matched to a gene: 2. Germline V CDR1 and CDR2: DFQATT, SNEGSKA (reference sequence). The CDR3 consists of 14 residues. Tumor or blood genomic DNA was sequenced, with inputs of roughly 550 ng to 6,500 ng. The specimen was PBMCs, collected before anti-PD-1 treatment. This TCR derives from a human donor with basal cell carcinoma. V usage is TRBV20-1 and J usage is TRBJ2-5; 11 nucleotides line up with TRBD2. CDR3 in DNA: TGCAGTGCTAGTAGACTAGCGGGGCAAGAGACCCAGTACTTC. It specifies CSASRLAGQETQYF.